Following are 29 T cell receptor beta chains from one sample sequenced in a study of cytomegalovirus exposure and HLA in healthy donors. Clones were read by immunoSEQ multiplex PCR, and TCRdb kept only the in-frame ones, dropping some. The sample includes under 300,000 clones, around 87% of them seen just once. Sequencing was done on a sample of PBMCs. These receptors originate from a young woman in good health and CMV-seronegative.

The CDR3 DNA reads TGTGCCATCAGCCCGGGACTGATCTCTGGAAACACCATATATTTT. Translation: CAISPGLISGNTIYF. V gene TRBV10-3 combines with J gene TRBJ1-3; a possible D gene is TRBD1 (5 bases). Germline V gene data show CDR1 as ENHRY and CDR2 as SYGVKD. V lost 6 bases, J lost 0 bases, and 12 bases lay in between. The CDR3 length is 15 residues.

V is TRBV18 and J is TRBJ1-1; 11 positions match TRBD1. In germline, CDR1 is KGHSH, CDR2 LQKENI. This CDR3 has 14 amino acids. V shed 4 bases, J shed 10 bases, and the junction held 8 bases outside the gene matches. DNA for the CDR3: TGTGCCAGCTCACAAGGACAGGGGGCGCGGGTAGCTTTCTTT. Its protein product is CASSQGQGARVAFF. Full variable domain (remainder filled in from reference TRBV18 and TRBJ1-1): NAGVMQNPRHLVRRRGQEARLRCSPMKGHSHVYWYRQLPEEGLKFMVYLQKENIIDESGMPKERFSAEFPKEGPSILRIQQVVRGDSAAYFCASSQGQGARVAFFGQGTRLTVV.

This clone was counted only a few times. The chain links TRBV2 to TRBJ1-6; tentative D call: TRBD1 (5 bases). Trimming left V 3 bases short and J 7 bases short, with 13 bases between. Per germline, CDR1 SNHLY and CDR2 FYNNEI. This CDR3 region has 15 residues. This CDR3 is CASSDGGGSNSPLHF. The CDR3 DNA reads as TGTGCCAGCAGTGACGGGGGGGGTAGCAATTCACCCCTCCACTTT.

The rearrangement links TRBV10-2 to TRBJ1-1; D is ambiguous. Per germline, CDR1 WSHSY and CDR2 SAAADI. CDR3 length equals 13 residues. Trimming took 3 bases from V and 1 from J, leaving 6 bases between them. CDR3 nucleotides: TGCGCCAGCAGTGACCAGCGGAACACTGAAGCTTTCTTT. This translates into CASSDQRNTEAFF.

The rearrangement joins TRBV5-4 to TRBJ2-3; 8 bases agree with TRBD2. V was pared by 4 bases and J by 2 bases, with 9 bases of the junction left unmatched. Germline-derived CDR1 and CDR2 are SGHNT and YYREEE (reference sequence). The CDR3 runs 16 residues. CDR3 coding DNA: TGTGCCAGCAGCCCCGGGGGGGGCCGGAACACAGATACGCAGTATTTT. This encodes CASSPGGGRNTDTQYF. The entire variable domain, with the rest obtained from reference TRBV5-4 and TRBJ2-3, is as follows: ETGVTQSPTHLIKTRGQQVTLRCSSQSGHNTVSWYQQALGQGPQFIFQYYREEENGRGNFPPRFSGLQFPNYSSELNVNALELDDSALYLCASSPGGGRNTDTQYFGPGTRLTVL.

The chain carries TRBV4-1 and TRBJ2-5; 7 nucleotides match TRBD2. Germline V gene lookup returns CDR1 MGHRA and CDR2 YSYEKL. With V trimmed by 0 bases and J by 5 bases, 9 bases remained unmatched. This CDR3 spans 16 amino acids. The CDR3 DNA reads TGCGCCAGCAGCCAAGATCGCGGGGGAGTAGGGGAGACCCAGTACTTC. It codes for CASSQDRGGVGETQYF.

The chain couples TRBV27 to TRBJ1-1, with D perhaps TRBD1 (6 bases). V was shortened by 0 bases and J by 2 bases, with 13 bases between the two germline ends. Germline CDR1 and CDR2: MNHEY and SMNVEV (reference sequence). The CDR3 contains 16 residues. The CDR3: CASSLSPGTRNTEAFF. The CDR3 DNA reads as TGTGCCAGCAGTTTATCTCCCGGGACAAGAAACACTGAAGCTTTCTTT.

This clone was detected only a few times. The V and J genes are TRBV27 and TRBJ2-2, with a weak D call TRBD1 (5 bases). The CDR3 sequence is 12 residues long. Germline CDR1 MNHEY, CDR2 SMNVEV (reference sequence). V gave up 2 bases and J gave up 7 bases, with 5 bases separating them. The CDR3 here is CASSLRGGELFF. CDR3 DNA: TGTGCCAGCAGTTTAAGGGGCGGGGAGCTGTTTTTT.

The chain employs TRBV6-1 and TRBJ2-3, with TRBD2 matching 9 bases. This CDR3 spans 15 amino acids. CDR1 is MNHNS and CDR2 is SASEGT in the germline V gene. The V segment lost 6 bases and the J segment 1 base; nucleotides outside the gene matches: 5. The CDR3, as DNA: TGTGCCAGCAGCTTATCTAGCGGGGGCACAGATACGCAGTATTTT. It codes for CASSLSSGGTDTQYF.

The rearrangement links TRBV2 to TRBJ2-1; the match to TRBD2 covers 11 bases. CDR1 is SNHLY and CDR2 is FYNNEI in the germline V gene. CDR3 length: 13 amino acids. Trimming cost V 7 bases and J 8 bases; bases outside gene matches: 4. The CDR3 sequence is CASTRTSGYEQFF. The CDR3 region has the DNA TGTGCCAGCACCCGGACTAGCGGGTATGAGCAGTTCTTC.

The rearrangement links TRBV7-9 to TRBJ2-7, with 11 nucleotides matching TRBD1. The V and J ends lost 4 bases and 2 bases, in that order; junction bases with no gene match: 10. In germline, CDR1 is SEHNR, CDR2 FQNEAQ (reference sequence). The CDR3 consists of 17 residues. The CDR3 DNA reads as TGTGCCAGCAGCTCCGGGGGGCGGACAGGGGGCCCCTACGAGCAGTACTTC. As protein: CASSSGGRTGGPYEQYF.

The chain links TRBV7-6 to TRBJ1-1; 8 nucleotides match TRBD1. Unmatched junction bases numbered 1, after V lost 4 bases and J lost 3 bases. Germline loops: CDR1 SGHVS, CDR2 FNYEAQ. The CDR3 has 13 residues. CDR3 protein: CASSSDRDTEAFF. The CDR3 nucleotides are TGTGCCAGCAGCTCGGACAGGGACACTGAAGCTTTCTTT.

The chain joins TRBV7-2 to TRBJ2-5, with a weak D call TRBD1 (6 bases). With 2 bases removed from V and 1 base from J, the gap between germline ends came to 17 bases. The germline V gene has CDR1 SGHTA and CDR2 FQGNSA. The CDR3 extends over 17 amino acids. The CDR3: CASSLLGQGYPQETQYF. The CDR3 DNA is TGTGCCAGCAGCTTATTAGGGCAGGGGTATCCCCAAGAGACCCAGTACTTC.

V is TRBV5-6 and J is TRBJ2-1, with TRBD1 identical over 7 bases. Germline CDR1 reads SGHDT; CDR2 reads YYEEEE. The V segment lost 2 bases and the J segment 6 bases; nucleotides outside the gene matches: 14. The CDR3 length is 17 residues. CDR3 sequence: CASSLPDYGTAFNEQFF. The CDR3 DNA is TGTGCCAGCAGCTTACCAGACTACGGGACAGCTTTCAATGAGCAGTTCTTC.

The genes are TRBV27 and TRBJ2-7, with D unresolved. The germline V gene encodes CDR1 MNHEY and CDR2 SMNVEV (reference sequence). V dropped 2 bases and J dropped 0 bases, with 5 bases sitting between them. This CDR3 contains 13 residues. CDR3 sequence reads: CASSLQVSYEQYF. CDR3 in DNA: TGTGCCAGCAGTTTACAGGTCTCCTACGAGCAGTACTTC.

The chain links TRBV7-2 to TRBJ1-5; 11 positions match TRBD1. Looked up from germline, CDR1 is SGHTA and CDR2 is FQGNSA. CDR3 length: 14 amino acids. V shed 4 bases, J shed 7 bases, and the junction held 3 bases outside the gene matches. The CDR3 region is CASSSDRGHQPQHF. DNA of the CDR3: TGTGCCAGCAGCTCGGACAGGGGGCACCAGCCCCAGCATTTT.

The table lists this clone with a few counts. The chain joins TRBV6-4 to TRBJ1-5; TRBD1 aligns across 8 bases. V shed 5 bases, J shed 2 bases, and the junction held 2 bases outside the gene matches. The CDR3 loop spans 14 amino acids. Germline CDR1 MRHNA, CDR2 SNTAGT. CDR3 protein: CASSKTGGNQPQHF. CDR3 in DNA: TGTGCCAGCAGTAAGACAGGGGGCAATCAGCCCCAGCATTTT.

The chain recombines TRBV6-1 with TRBJ2-7, with 8 bases lining up with TRBD1. The J segment lost 6 bases and the V segment lost 4 bases, leaving 8 bases of the junction unmatched. Germline-derived CDR1 and CDR2 are MNHNS and SASEGT. This CDR3 has 14 amino acids. The CDR3 protein is CASSALGTGVEQYV. CDR3 sequence (DNA): TGTGCCAGCAGTGCGCTCGGGACAGGCGTCGAGCAGTACGTC.

The V call is TRBV7-2, the J call TRBJ2-7; maybe TRBD1 (7 bases). CDR1 and CDR2 (germline): SGHTA, FQGNSA. The CDR3 is 15 amino acids. With 5 bases removed from V and 5 bases from J, the gap between germline ends came to 19 bases. As DNA, the CDR3 is TGTGCCAGCAGCCCCAGGGGGGTGGAGGGTCACGAGCAGTACTTC. It specifies CASSPRGVEGHEQYF.

CDR3 nucleotide sequence: TGTGCCAGATCGGCACGACAGGGGGCCTTCGGGGAGCTGTTTTTT. The encoded protein is CARSARQGAFGELFF. The chain combines TRBV27 with TRBJ2-2; 10 bases are shared with TRBD1. CDR1 is MNHEY, CDR2 SMNVEV, per germline (reference sequence). CDR3 length: 15 amino acids. Germline trimming cut 9 bases from V and 7 bases from J; bases unmatched to any gene: 11.

The chain links TRBV19 to TRBJ2-7, with 12 bases aligning to TRBD1. CDR1 and CDR2 from the germline V gene are LNHDA and SQIVND (reference sequence). The V and J ends lost 3 bases and 2 bases, in that order; junction bases with no gene match: 11. This CDR3 is built from 18 residues. The CDR3 is CASSMPMTGTGGTYEQYF. In DNA form, the CDR3 reads TGTGCCAGTAGTATGCCCATGACCGGGACAGGGGGCACCTACGAGCAGTACTTC.

The rearrangement joins TRBV19 to TRBJ1-6; D unresolved. The germline CDR1 and CDR2 sequences are LNHDA and SQIVND (reference sequence). This CDR3 comprises 13 residues. V was cut by 10 bases and J by 7 bases, with 14 bases left in between. The CDR3 DNA reads TGTGCCACTAACGACGGGTGGAATTCACCCCTCCACTTT. Protein sequence: CATNDGWNSPLHF.

This clone showed up just a few times. The chain employs TRBV6-5 and TRBJ1-3; D may be TRBD1 (5 bases). This CDR3 is 14 amino acids long. The germline V and J ends were trimmed by 11 bases and 0 bases, with 14 bases remaining between them. Germline-derived CDR1 and CDR2 are MNHEY and SVGAGI. The CDR3: CAVRDFSSGNTIYF. CDR3 in DNA: TGTGCCGTCCGGGACTTTAGCTCTGGAAACACCATATATTTT.

Comments on this clone: The same CDR3 arises from other DNA sequences in this sample as well. The rearrangement links TRBV4-3 to TRBJ2-1; weak D call: TRBD1 (6 bases). V lost 0 bases to trimming and J lost 4 bases, with 10 bases between them. CDR1 and CDR2 (germline): LGHNA, YSLEER. The CDR3 spans 15 residues. CDR3 region: CASSQDRGGYNEQFF. As DNA, the CDR3 is TGCGCCAGCAGCCAAGACAGGGGTGGATACAATGAGCAGTTCTTC.

The chain is built from TRBV5-4 and TRBJ1-1, with TRBD1 matching 7 bases. With V trimmed by 5 bases and J by 11 bases, 18 bases remained unmatched. Germline CDR1 is SGHNT and CDR2 is YYREEE (reference sequence). The CDR3 is made up of 15 amino acids. The CDR3: CASRTTGTAQLGAFF. CDR3 nucleotide sequence: TGTGCCAGCAGGACCACCGGGACAGCACAGCTTGGGGCTTTCTTT.

The rearrangement joins TRBV10-3 to TRBJ2-7; a weak D match, TRBD1 (6 bases). The germline CDR1 and CDR2 sequences are ENHRY and SYGVKD. There are 14 residues in the CDR3. The V gene lost 2 bases and the J gene lost 3 bases, with 11 bases spanning the gap. DNA of the CDR3: TGTGCCATCAGTGAGGGACAGAAACTCTACGAGCAGTACTTC. Its translation: CAISEGQKLYEQYF.

The J gene is TRBJ2-1, the V gene TRBV19; 7 nucleotides align to TRBD2. The CDR3 runs to 16 residues. The ends lost 3 bases at V and 6 bases at J; junction bases unmatched: 11. Germline loops: CDR1 LNHDA, CDR2 SQIVND (reference sequence). CDR3 sequence reads: CASSIKVLARINEQFF. The CDR3 nucleotides read TGTGCCAGTAGTATTAAGGTACTAGCGCGTATCAATGAGCAGTTCTTC. Using reference TRBV19 and TRBJ2-1 for the parts outside the CDR3, the full variable domain is DGGITQSPKYLFRKEGQNVTLSCEQNLNHDAMYWYRQDPGQGLRLIYYSQIVNDFQKGDIAEGYSVSREKKESFPLTVTSAQKNPTAFYLCASSIKVLARINEQFFGPGTRLTVL.

The V call is TRBV27, the J call TRBJ1-3, with no clear D. From germline, CDR1 is MNHEY and CDR2 SMNVEV (reference sequence). The CDR3 consists of 20 residues. V lost 2 bases and J 0 bases, leaving 23 bases between the germline ends. The CDR3 reads CASSLERYCRVAFSGNTIYF. The CDR3 DNA reads TGTGCCAGCAGTTTAGAGCGGTATTGCCGAGTTGCCTTCTCTGGAAACACCATATATTTT.

The rearrangement links TRBV27 to TRBJ1-5, with TRBD1 as a possible D gene (6 bases). This CDR3 contains 15 residues. From germline, CDR1 is MNHEY and CDR2 SMNVEV (reference sequence). Deletions cut 3 bases from V and 4 bases from J, with 13 bases between. The CDR3 region is CASSFSQGLNQPQHF. In DNA, the CDR3 is TGTGCCAGCAGTTTTTCACAGGGATTGAATCAGCCCCAGCATTTT.